These T cell receptor beta chains were read from a single sample in a study of blood T cell repertoires in COVID-19. TCRdb's table, derived via immunoSEQ multiplex PCR, lists solely in-frame clones and lacks some. The table lists fewer than 350,000 clones, around 90% of them singletons. The sample taken for sequencing was PBMCs or T cells enriched from blood (not recorded which). Receptors were obtained from a woman in her twenties or thirties with acute COVID-19. Each CDR3 is given with its conserved first and last residue. The order of the fields is D gene, J gene, clone size, CDR3 length, V gene, CDR3 DNA, CDR3 protein. D genes are given only for firm matches. Clone size appears in some rows only: once, few, many, or a class for an expanded clone.

NA TRBJ1-1 NA 14 TRBV28 TGTGCCAGCAGTTTAAGGCGGATGAACACTGAAGCTTTCTTT CASSLRRMNTEAFF
TRBD2 TRBJ2-7 NA 15 TRBV29-1 TGCAGCGTTTTTAGCGGGAGGTCCACCTCCTACGAGCAGTACTTC CSVFSGRSTSYEQYF
NA TRBJ1-1 NA 13 TRBV7-9 TGTGCCAGCAGCTTACCGGGTCACACTGAAGCTTTCTTT CASSLPGHTEAFF
TRBD1 TRBJ2-1 NA 16 TRBV7-9 TGTGCCAGCAGCTTACGGGGAGACAGGGGTTTCGGTGAGCAGTTCTTC CASSLRGDRGFGEQFF
NA TRBJ2-5 NA 17 TRBV12-2 TGTGCAAGTCGCTTAGCGCGGGTAACTAGCGGCCAAGAGACCCAGTACTTC CASRLARVTSGQETQYF
NA TRBJ1-1 NA 16 TRBV28 TGTGCCAGCAGTCCGACCCGGAGGCCCATGAACACTGAAGCTTTCTTT CASSPTRRPMNTEAFF
NA TRBJ2-3 NA 13 TRBV28 TGTGCCAGCAACCGGGACTTCACAGATACGCAGTATTTT CASNRDFTDTQYF
NA TRBJ2-1 few 15 TRBV5-1 TGCGCCAGCAGCTTGGTTAGCCTCACCACCGATGAGCAGTTCTTC CASSLVSLTTDEQFF
NA TRBJ2-2 NA 18 TRBV24-1 TGTGCCACCAGTGATCCTAAGAGCGGGACAGGAACCACCGGGGAGCTGTTTTTT CATSDPKSGTGTTGELFF
TRBD1 TRBJ2-7 NA 14 TRBV27 TGTGCCAGCAACCCGGGACAGGGTTCTCACGAGCAGTACTTC CASNPGQGSHEQYF
NA TRBJ2-7 once 13 TRBV27 TGTGCCAGCAGAACCGGGACATCCTACGAGCAGTACTTC CASRTGTSYEQYF
NA TRBJ1-1 NA 15 TRBV4-1 TGCGCCAGCAGCCCCACGGGATCCGGCGGGACTGAAGCTTTCTTT CASSPTGSGGTEAFF
NA TRBJ1-5 NA 13 TRBV10-3 TGTGCCATCAGTGGACAGGAGAATCAGCCCCAGCATTTT CAISGQENQPQHF
NA TRBJ2-6 NA 17 TRBV11-2 TGTGCCAGCAGCTTCTGGAACAGGTACTCTGGGGCCAACGTCCTGACTTTC CASSFWNRYSGANVLTF
NA TRBJ1-5 NA 15 TRBV9 TGTGCCAGCAGCGCGGGCCATGGAGGGCTGGAGCCCCAGCATTTT CASSAGHGGLEPQHF
NA TRBJ2-7 NA 14 TRBV28 TGTGCCAGCAGAGAGCATGGGCAAAGCTACGAGCAGTACTTC CASREHGQSYEQYF
NA TRBJ2-2 NA 13 TRBV19 TGTGCCAGTAGTATGGGGGGCACCGGGGAGCTGTTTTTT CASSMGGTGELFF
TRBD2 TRBJ2-7 NA 16 TRBV24-1 TGTGCCACCAGTGATCCGGGACTAGCGGGAACCTACGAGCAGTACTTC CATSDPGLAGTYEQYF
TRBD2 TRBJ2-1 NA 17 TRBV7-2 TGTGCCAGCAGCTTAGTGTCAGGCGGGAGTGGAAGAAATGAGCAGTTCTTC CASSLVSGGSGRNEQFF
TRBD2 TRBJ2-1 once 16 TRBV19 TGTGCCAGTAGTATATCCCGACTAGCGGGAGTGGATGAGCAGTTCTTC CASSISRLAGVDEQFF
NA TRBJ2-1 NA 11 TRBV3-1/TRBV3-2 TGTGCCAGCAGCCAAGGTATTGAGCAGTTCTTC CASSQGIEQFF
TRBD2 TRBJ2-7 NA 12 TRBV30 TGTGCCTGTGGAACTAGCGGCTACGAGCAGTACTTC CACGTSGYEQYF
NA TRBJ2-2 once 15 TRBV6-5 TGTGCCAGCACCCTGGGACTGACGATGACCGGGGAGCTGTTTTTT CASTLGLTMTGELFF
TRBD1 TRBJ2-7 NA 15 TRBV2 TGTGCCAGCAGTGAGACGGGACAGGGCATAGACGAGCAGTACTTC CASSETGQGIDEQYF
NA TRBJ1-2 NA 16 TRBV6-1 TGTGCCAGCAGTGTACAACAGGTTTCAGTTAACTATGGCTACACCTTC CASSVQQVSVNYGYTF